This T cell receptor (beta chain) was sequenced in a study of molecular identifiers for immune sequencing clone quantification. Methods described previously were used for bulk TCR libraries, and listed TCR primers were applied. One entry per CDR3 protein results from TCRdb running MiXCR on the PCR reads. The sample lists about 510,000 distinct CDR3 sequences; around 23% were seen once. A word on this clonotype: The junction departs from germline at one end; a sequencing error may be responsible.

The authors gated naive CD8 T cells as CD8+CD4-CCR7+CD45RA+ for sorting. The germline CDR1 and CDR2 sequences are MNHEY and SVGAGI. The CDR3 loop spans 16 amino acids. This TCR derives from a human donor in good health. Some libraries in this study had Jurkat cell RNA spiked in. Sequenced material: naive CD8+ T cells from blood, with Jurkat cell RNA spiked in. Subset reported: FACS-sorted CD8+CD4-CCR7+CD45RA+ naive T cells. The chain is built from TRBV6-5 and TRBJ1-3, with D possibly TRBD1 on 6 matching bases. CDR3 DNA sequence: TGTGCCAGCAGTTACTCGCAGGGGAGCTCTGGAACCACCATATATTTT. Translation: CASSYSQGSSGTTIYF.